This entry concerns a single T cell receptor beta chain. A multiplex PCR was run with 60 Vbeta primers and 13 Jbeta primers. Assay used: immunoSEQ multiplex PCR; TCRdb lists only in-frame clones, some missing. The repertoire holds 110,000 to 150,000 clones, with 65% to 85% as singletons. This sample was taken from a study of cytomegalovirus exposure and HLA in healthy donors. Germline V gene sequence: CDR1 SEHNR, CDR2 FQNEAQ (reference sequence). The CDR3 runs to 11 residues. This TCR was sampled from a woman in her thirties or forties in good health and CMV-seropositive. The source material was PBMCs. The rearrangement joins TRBV7-9 to TRBJ2-5; no reliable D call. Near its end, the DNA agrees better with TRBJ2-7, so the J call may be wrong. CDR3 sequence: CASSFGSEQYF. The CDR3 DNA follows: TGTGCCAGCAGCTTCGGGTCCGAGCAGTACTTC.